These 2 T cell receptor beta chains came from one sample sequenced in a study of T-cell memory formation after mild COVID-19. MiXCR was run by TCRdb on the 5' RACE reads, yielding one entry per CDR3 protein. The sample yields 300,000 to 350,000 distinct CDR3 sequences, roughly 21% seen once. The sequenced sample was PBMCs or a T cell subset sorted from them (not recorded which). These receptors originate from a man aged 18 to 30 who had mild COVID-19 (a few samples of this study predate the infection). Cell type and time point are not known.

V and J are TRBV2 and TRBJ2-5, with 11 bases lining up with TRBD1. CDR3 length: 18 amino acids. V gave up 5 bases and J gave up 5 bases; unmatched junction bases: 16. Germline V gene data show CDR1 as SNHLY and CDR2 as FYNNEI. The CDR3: CASSLAFMDRGLAETQYF. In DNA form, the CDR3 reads TGTGCCAGCAGTTTAGCTTTTATGGACAGGGGGCTAGCGGAGACCCAGTACTTC.

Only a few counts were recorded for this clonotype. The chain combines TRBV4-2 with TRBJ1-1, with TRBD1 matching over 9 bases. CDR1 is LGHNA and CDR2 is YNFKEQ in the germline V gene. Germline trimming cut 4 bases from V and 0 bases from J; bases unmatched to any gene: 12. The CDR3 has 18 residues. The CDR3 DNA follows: TGTGCCAGCAGCCGCAAGGACAGGGGCTTACCCATGAACACTGAAGCTTTCTTT. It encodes CASSRKDRGLPMNTEAFF.